This T cell receptor (beta chain) was profiled in a study of blood T cells in healthy people across ages. Study outcomes and limitations: Naive T cell percentage strongly correlated with TCR beta diversity.

Primed by a sample-barcoded 5' primer and a J-beta primer mix, a second PCR proceeded for roughly 6 to 12 cycles. Any given sample supplied a minimum of 3 million CDR3-containing paired-end reads. In TCRdb, the 5' RACE reads were re-called with MiXCR into one record per CDR3 protein. The sample lists roughly 1.4 million distinct CDR3 sequences, around 59% occurring once. The CDR3 sequence is 20 residues long. Germline lookup yields CDR1 MDHEN and CDR2 SYDVKM. Trimming pared 2 bases from V and 0 bases from J, leaving 20 bases between. In the case of this clonotype: Its antigen is undetermined.

The genes are TRBV28 and TRBJ2-6, with D perhaps TRBD1 or TRBD2 (7 bases each). Specimen: blood. The source of this sequence is a man between 18 and 29 years old in good health. The CDR3 DNA sequence: TGTGCCAGCAGTTTAGGGGGGGGGACAGAACCGTCCTCTGGGGCCAACGTCCTGACTTTC. Amino acid sequence: CASSLGGGTEPSSGANVLTF.